A single sample is the source of the 15 T cell receptor beta chains below, sequenced in a study of T cell repertoires in cytomegalovirus infection. Each CDR3 protein gets one entry after TCRdb re-called the reads with MiXCR. The repertoire holds 210,000 or so distinct CDR3 sequences, with about 5.9% as singletons. Sample: PBMCs. The receptors were gathered from a human donor in good health (CMV status not recorded). Some clones in this sample may be carry-over from other donors' samples.

This clonotype was recorded many times. This rearrangement joins TRBV28 to TRBJ1-5; 7 positions agree with TRBD1. Germline CDR1 reads MDHEN; CDR2 reads SYDVKM. The CDR3 extends over 15 amino acids. The J segment lost 5 bases and the V segment lost 5 bases, leaving 9 bases of the junction unmatched. The CDR3 DNA sequence: TGTGCCAGCAGTCTAGACAGGGATGGGGATCAGCCCCAGCATTTT. This gives the protein CASSLDRDGDQPQHF.

This clonotype occurred many times. The gene calls are TRBV6-2 or TRBV6-3 and TRBJ2-6; 11 bases align to TRBD1. CDR1 is MNHEY and CDR2 is SVGEGT in the germline V gene. The J segment lost 2 bases and the V segment lost 6 bases, leaving 9 bases of the junction unmatched. The CDR3 is made up of 18 amino acids. CDR3 DNA: TGTGCCAGCAGCTCCCTTAGGACAGGGGGCGCTGGGGCCAACGTCCTGACTTTC. Translated, it gives CASSSLRTGGAGANVLTF.

Ten or more counts support this clonotype. The V and J genes are TRBV7-2 and TRBJ2-2; D gene uncertain. Germline V gene sequence: CDR1 SGHTA, CDR2 FQGNSA. V lost 3 bases and J 2 bases, leaving 19 bases between the germline ends. CDR3 length equals 18 residues. CDR3 coding DNA: TGTGCCAGCAGCTTCCAGCAACACCCACTATTAAACACCGGGGAGCTGTTTTTT. Its translation: CASSFQQHPLLNTGELFF. The complete variable domain, with remaining parts taken from reference TRBV7-2 and TRBJ2-2, reads GAGVSQSPSNKVTEKGKDVELRCDPISGHTALYWYRQSLGQGLEFLIYFQGNSAPDKSGLPSDRFSAERTGGSVSTLTIQRTQQEDSAVYLCASSFQQHPLLNTGELFFGEGSRLTVL.

This clonotype appeared many times. The CDR3 coding sequence is TGCAGCGTTGCCGAAGGCGGAGGGGTTCAGCCCCAGCATTTT. The encoded protein is CSVAEGGGVQPQHF. The chain couples TRBV29-1 to TRBJ1-5; tentatively, D is TRBD1 (5 bases). The length of the CDR3 is 14 residues. Germline-derived CDR1 and CDR2 are SQVTM and ANQGSEA. Trimming took off 4 bases at V and 6 bases at J, with 16 bases between the two ends.

This clonotype was seen at least ten times. The rearrangement uses TRBV7-2 and TRBJ1-1, with D hard to call. The CDR3 runs to 13 residues. Germline lookup yields CDR1 SGHTA and CDR2 FQGNSA. Trimming took 4 bases from V and 1 from J, leaving 7 bases between them. The CDR3 is CASSWSRNTEAFF. For the CDR3, the DNA is TGTGCCAGCAGCTGGTCCAGGAACACTGAAGCTTTCTTT.

The CDR3 bases are TGTGCCAGCAGTGCGGGACAGGGGATGGATACGCAGTATTTT. Its protein product is CASSAGQGMDTQYF. The chain joins TRBV25-1 to TRBJ2-3; TRBD1 agrees at 10 bases. CDR3 length equals 14 residues. Germline CDR1 reads MGHDK; CDR2 reads SYGVNS. With V trimmed by 4 bases and J by 6 bases, 4 bases remained unmatched.

This chain joins TRBV29-1 and TRBJ2-5; D remains ambiguous. Between the trimmed V and J ends, which lost 3 bases and 3 bases, there was a span of 8 bases. CDR3 length: 12 amino acids. Germline CDR1 reads SQVTM; CDR2 reads ANQGSEA. The CDR3 DNA follows: TGCAGCGTTGAGTATAGGGAAGAGACCCAGTACTTC. Translated: CSVEYREETQYF. Drawing the rest from reference TRBV29-1 and TRBJ2-5, the complete variable domain is SAVISQKPSRDICQRGTSLTIQCQVDSQVTMMFWYRQQPGQSLTLIATANQGSEATYESGFVIDKFPISRPNLTFSTLTVSNMSPEDSSIYLCSVEYREETQYFGPGTRLLVL.

This clonotype showed up many times. The V call is TRBV20-1, the J call TRBJ2-7; 7 bases are shared with TRBD2. J lost 4 bases, V lost 6 bases, and 9 bases had no gene match. CDR1 DFQATT and CDR2 SNEGSKA come from the germline V gene (reference sequence). The length of the CDR3 is 13 residues. This CDR3 is CSAPTLGGYEQYF. CDR3 DNA sequence: TGCAGTGCCCCGACCCTGGGGGGGTACGAGCAGTACTTC.

This clonotype was observed at least ten times. The chain employs TRBV9 and TRBJ1-4; TRBD1 aligns across 7 bases. After removal of 4 bases from V and 1 base from J, the junction contained 4 bases not matched to a gene. The CDR3 extends over 15 amino acids. The germline V gene encodes CDR1 SGDLS and CDR2 YYNGEE. Written as DNA, the CDR3 is TGTGCCAGCAGCACCCAGGGGGTAACTAATGAAAAACTGTTTTTT. Protein product: CASSTQGVTNEKLFF.

There are many counts of this clonotype. This chain uses TRBV5-6 with TRBJ1-4; D not certain. The V gene's germline CDR1 is SGHDT and CDR2 YYEEEE. V was shortened by 2 bases and J by 5 bases, with 7 bases between the two germline ends. The CDR3 runs 13 residues. The CDR3 loop is CASSFGENEKLFF. CDR3 nucleotide sequence: TGTGCCAGCAGCTTCGGGGAGAATGAAAAACTGTTTTTT.

This clonotype was observed at least ten times. The CDR3 protein is CASSRSSGGSGANVLTF. The DNA of the CDR3 is TGTGCCAGTAGTCGATCATCAGGGGGCTCTGGGGCCAACGTCCTGACTTTC. The chain carries TRBV19 and TRBJ2-6, with 7 bases matching TRBD1. V gave up 5 bases and J gave up 0 bases; unmatched junction bases: 7. CDR3 length: 17 residues. From germline, CDR1 is LNHDA and CDR2 SQIVND (reference sequence).

This clonotype came up many times. The CDR3 region has the DNA TGTGCCAGCAGTTACCCGGGGAACACTGAAGCTTTCTTT. As protein: CASSYPGNTEAFF. V is TRBV6-5 and J is TRBJ1-1; D is ambiguous. The germline V and J ends were trimmed by 2 bases and 1 base, with 5 bases remaining between them. CDR1 is MNHEY and CDR2 is SVGAGI in the germline V gene. The CDR3 loop spans 13 amino acids.

This clonotype was seen many times. The rearrangement links TRBV7-2 to TRBJ2-7, with 16 bases that match TRBD2. The CDR3 runs to 14 residues. V gave up 5 bases and J gave up 7 bases; unmatched junction bases: 2. CDR1 is SGHTA and CDR2 is FQGNSA in the germline V gene. In DNA, the CDR3 is TGTGCCAGCAGCCGGGGACTAGCGGGGGGGGAGCAGTACTTC. It codes for CASSRGLAGGEQYF.

This clonotype has a count of ten or more. J is TRBJ1-2 and V is TRBV2; D remains unclear. CDR3 length: 15 residues. The germline V and J ends were trimmed by 4 bases and 6 bases, with 18 bases remaining between them. Germline assignment: CDR1 SNHLY and CDR2 FYNNEI. CDR3 in amino acids: CASSAAGARTNGYTF. The CDR3 DNA reads TGTGCCAGCAGTGCGGCTGGAGCCCGCACTAATGGCTACACCTTC.

The chain carries TRBV28 and TRBJ2-7; D possibly uses TRBD1 or TRBD2 (5 bases each). Per the germline V gene, CDR1 is MDHEN and CDR2 is SYDVKM. CDR3 size: 14 residues. V gave up 4 bases and J gave up 6 bases, with 16 bases separating them. The CDR3 reads CASSWLIVGTEQYF. CDR3 nucleotides: TGTGCCAGCAGTTGGTTAATAGTAGGGACCGAGCAGTACTTC.